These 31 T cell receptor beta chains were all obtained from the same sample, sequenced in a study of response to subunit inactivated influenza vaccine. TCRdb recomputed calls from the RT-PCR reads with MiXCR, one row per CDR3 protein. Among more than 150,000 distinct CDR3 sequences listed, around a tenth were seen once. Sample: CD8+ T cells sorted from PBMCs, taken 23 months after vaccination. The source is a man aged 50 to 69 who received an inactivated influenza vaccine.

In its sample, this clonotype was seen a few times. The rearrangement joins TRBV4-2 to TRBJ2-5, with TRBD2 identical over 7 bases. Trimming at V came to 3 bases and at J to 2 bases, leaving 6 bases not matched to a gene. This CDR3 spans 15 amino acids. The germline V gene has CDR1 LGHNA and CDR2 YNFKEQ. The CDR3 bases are TGTGCCAGCAGCCAGGATCCGGGACTACAAGAGACCCAGTACTTC. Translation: CASSQDPGLQETQYF.

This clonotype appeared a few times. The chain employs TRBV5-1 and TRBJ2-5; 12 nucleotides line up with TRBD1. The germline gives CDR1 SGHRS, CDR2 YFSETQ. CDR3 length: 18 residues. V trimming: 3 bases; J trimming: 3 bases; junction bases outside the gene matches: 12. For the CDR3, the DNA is TGCGCCAGCAGCTGGGACCCGGGACAGGGGGCGTCTGAAGAGACCCAGTACTTC. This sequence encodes CASSWDPGQGASEETQYF.

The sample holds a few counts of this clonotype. The chain's CDR3 is CAISVRLAGPSYEQYF. CDR3 DNA: TGTGCCATCAGTGTAAGGCTAGCGGGACCCTCCTACGAGCAGTACTTC. This chain uses TRBV10-3 with TRBJ2-7; 9 positions match TRBD2. CDR1 is ENHRY and CDR2 is SYGVKD in the germline V gene. V trimming: 4 bases; J trimming: 0 bases; junction bases outside the gene matches: 7. This CDR3 has 16 amino acids.

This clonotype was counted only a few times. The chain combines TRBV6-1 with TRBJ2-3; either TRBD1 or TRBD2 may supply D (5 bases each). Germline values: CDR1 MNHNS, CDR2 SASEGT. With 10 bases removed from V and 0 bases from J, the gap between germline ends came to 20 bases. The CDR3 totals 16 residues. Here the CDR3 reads CATSVGVDKSTDTQYF. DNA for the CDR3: TGTGCCACCTCCGTGGGGGTGGATAAAAGCACAGATACGCAGTATTTT.

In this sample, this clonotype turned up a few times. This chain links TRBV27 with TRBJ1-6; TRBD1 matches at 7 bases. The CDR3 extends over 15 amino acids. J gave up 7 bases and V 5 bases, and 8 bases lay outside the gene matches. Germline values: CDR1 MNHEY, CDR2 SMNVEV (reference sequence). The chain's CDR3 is CASSTRQGGNSPLHF. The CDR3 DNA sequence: TGTGCCAGCAGTACACGACAGGGTGGAAATTCACCCCTCCACTTT.

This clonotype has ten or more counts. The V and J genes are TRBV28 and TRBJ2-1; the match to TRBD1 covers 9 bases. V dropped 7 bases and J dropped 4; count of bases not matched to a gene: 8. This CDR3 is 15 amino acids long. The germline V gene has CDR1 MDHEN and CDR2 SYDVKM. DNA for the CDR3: TGTGCCAGCAAACCCACAGGGGGCGCTTACAATGAGCAGTTCTTC. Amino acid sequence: CASKPTGGAYNEQFF.

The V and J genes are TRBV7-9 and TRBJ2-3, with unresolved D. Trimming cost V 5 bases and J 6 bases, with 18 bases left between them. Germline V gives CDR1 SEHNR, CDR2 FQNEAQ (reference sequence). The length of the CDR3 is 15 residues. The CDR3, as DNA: TGTGCCAGCAGCGCGCTCGCGGAAGTGAGCGATACGCAGTATTTT. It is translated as CASSALAEVSDTQYF.

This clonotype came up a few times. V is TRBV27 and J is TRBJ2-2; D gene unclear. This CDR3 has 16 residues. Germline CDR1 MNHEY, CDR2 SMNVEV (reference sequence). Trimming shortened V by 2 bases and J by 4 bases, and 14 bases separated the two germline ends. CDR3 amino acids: CASSLGSSDITGELFF. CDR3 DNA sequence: TGTGCCAGCAGTTTAGGTTCTAGTGACATCACCGGGGAGCTGTTTTTT.

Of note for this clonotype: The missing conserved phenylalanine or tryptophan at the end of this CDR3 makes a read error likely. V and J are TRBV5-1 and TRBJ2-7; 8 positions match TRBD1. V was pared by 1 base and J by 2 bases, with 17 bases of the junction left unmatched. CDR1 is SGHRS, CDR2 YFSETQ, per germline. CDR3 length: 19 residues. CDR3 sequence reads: CASSLPPYPTGDGPYEQYS. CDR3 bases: TGCGCCAGCAGCTTGCCACCGTACCCGACAGGGGACGGACCCTACGAGCAGTACTCC.

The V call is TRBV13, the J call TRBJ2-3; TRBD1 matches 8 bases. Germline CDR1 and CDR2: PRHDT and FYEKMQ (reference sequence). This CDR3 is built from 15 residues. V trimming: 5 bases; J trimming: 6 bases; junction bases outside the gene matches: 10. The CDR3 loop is CASSPARQGADTQYF. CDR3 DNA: TGTGCCAGCAGCCCCGCCCGGCAGGGGGCGGATACGCAGTATTTT.

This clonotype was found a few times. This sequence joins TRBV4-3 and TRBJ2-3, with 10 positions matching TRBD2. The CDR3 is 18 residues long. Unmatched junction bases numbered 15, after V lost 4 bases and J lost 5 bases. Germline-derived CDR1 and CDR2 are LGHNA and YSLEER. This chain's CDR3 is CASSRSDAGLAFGDTQYF. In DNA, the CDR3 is TGCGCCAGCAGCCGTTCGGACGCGGGACTAGCGTTCGGAGATACGCAGTATTTT.

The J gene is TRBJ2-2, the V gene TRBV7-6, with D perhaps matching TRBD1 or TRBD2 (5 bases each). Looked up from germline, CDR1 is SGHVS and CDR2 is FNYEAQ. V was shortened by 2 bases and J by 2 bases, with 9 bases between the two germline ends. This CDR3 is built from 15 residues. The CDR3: CASSLWGSNTGELFF. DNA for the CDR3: TGTGCCAGCAGCTTATGGGGGAGTAACACCGGGGAGCTGTTTTTT. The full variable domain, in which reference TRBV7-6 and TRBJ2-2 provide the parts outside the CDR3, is GAGVSQSPRYKVTKRGQDVALRCDPISGHVSLYWYRQALGQGPEFLTYFNYEAQQDKSGLPNDRFSAERPEGSISTLTIQRTEQRDSAMYRCASSLWGSNTGELFFGEGSRLTVL.

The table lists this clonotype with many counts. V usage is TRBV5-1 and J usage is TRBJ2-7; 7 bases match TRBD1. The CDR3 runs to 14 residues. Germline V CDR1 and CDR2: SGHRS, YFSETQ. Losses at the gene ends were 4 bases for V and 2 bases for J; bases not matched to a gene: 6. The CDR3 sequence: CASSVTGTAYEQYF. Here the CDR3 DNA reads TGCGCCAGCAGCGTAACCGGGACAGCCTACGAGCAGTACTTC. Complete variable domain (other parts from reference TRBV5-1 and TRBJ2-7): KAGVTQTPRYLIKTRGQQVTLSCSPISGHRSVSWYQQTPGQGLQFLFEYFSETQRNKGNFPGRFSGRQFSNSRSEMNVSTLELGDSALYLCASSVTGTAYEQYFGPGTRLTVT.

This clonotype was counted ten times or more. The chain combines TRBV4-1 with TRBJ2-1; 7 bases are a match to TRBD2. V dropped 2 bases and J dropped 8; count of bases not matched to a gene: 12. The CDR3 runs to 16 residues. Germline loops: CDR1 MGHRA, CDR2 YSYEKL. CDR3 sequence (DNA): TGCGCCAGCAGCCAATCAGGACTAGAGTGGGGGTATGAGCAGTTCTTC. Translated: CASSQSGLEWGYEQFF.

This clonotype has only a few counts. The CDR3 DNA follows: TGTGCCAGCAGCCAAGGGCAGGGCTATGGCTACACCTTC. Its translation is CASSQGQGYGYTF. The rearrangement joins TRBV4-2 to TRBJ1-2; a possible D gene is TRBD1 (5 bases). The CDR3 runs to 13 residues. Trimming removed 1 base at V and 4 bases at J, with 7 bases between. CDR1 and CDR2 from the germline V gene are LGHNA and YNFKEQ.

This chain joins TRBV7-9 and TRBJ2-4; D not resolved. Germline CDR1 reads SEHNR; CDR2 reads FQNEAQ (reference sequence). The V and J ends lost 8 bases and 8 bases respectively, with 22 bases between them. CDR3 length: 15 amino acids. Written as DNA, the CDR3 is TGTGCCAGCGGCGTATACTCGGCCCTTAGGGACATTCAGTACTTC. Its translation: CASGVYSALRDIQYF.

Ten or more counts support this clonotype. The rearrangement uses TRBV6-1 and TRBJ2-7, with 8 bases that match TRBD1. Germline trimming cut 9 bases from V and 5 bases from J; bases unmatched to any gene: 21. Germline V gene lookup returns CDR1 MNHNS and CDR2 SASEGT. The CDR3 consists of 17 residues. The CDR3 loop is CASRGGQGAFYWDEQYF. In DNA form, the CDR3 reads TGTGCCAGTCGAGGAGGTCAGGGGGCTTTCTACTGGGACGAGCAGTACTTC.

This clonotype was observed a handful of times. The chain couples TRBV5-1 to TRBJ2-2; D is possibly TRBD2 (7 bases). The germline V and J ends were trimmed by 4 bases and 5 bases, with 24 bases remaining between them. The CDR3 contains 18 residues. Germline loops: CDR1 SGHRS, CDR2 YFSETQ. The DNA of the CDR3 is TGCGCCAGCAGCCTCAACCACGGGGGGCAGATAGTAACCGGGGAGCTGTTTTTT. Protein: CASSLNHGGQIVTGELFF.

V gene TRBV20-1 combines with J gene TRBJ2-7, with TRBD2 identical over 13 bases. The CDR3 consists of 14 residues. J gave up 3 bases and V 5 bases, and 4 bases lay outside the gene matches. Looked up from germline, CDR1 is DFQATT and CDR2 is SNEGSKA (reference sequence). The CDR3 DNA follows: TGCAGTGCTTTCAGACTAGCGGGAGGCTACGAGCAGTACTTC. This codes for CSAFRLAGGYEQYF.

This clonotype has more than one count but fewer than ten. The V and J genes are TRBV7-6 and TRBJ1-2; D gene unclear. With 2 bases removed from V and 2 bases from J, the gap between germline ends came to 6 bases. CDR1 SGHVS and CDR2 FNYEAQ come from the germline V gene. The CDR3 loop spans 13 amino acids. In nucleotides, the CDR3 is TGTGCCAGCAGCTTACAAGGGAACTATGGCTACACCTTC. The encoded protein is CASSLQGNYGYTF.

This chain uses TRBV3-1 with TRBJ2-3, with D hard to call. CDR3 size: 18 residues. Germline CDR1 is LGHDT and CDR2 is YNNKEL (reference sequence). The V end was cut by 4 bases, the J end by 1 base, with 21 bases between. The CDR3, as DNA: TGTGCCAGCAGCCCAGATGTACGTCGATACTATGGCACAGATACGCAGTATTTT. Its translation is CASSPDVRRYYGTDTQYF.

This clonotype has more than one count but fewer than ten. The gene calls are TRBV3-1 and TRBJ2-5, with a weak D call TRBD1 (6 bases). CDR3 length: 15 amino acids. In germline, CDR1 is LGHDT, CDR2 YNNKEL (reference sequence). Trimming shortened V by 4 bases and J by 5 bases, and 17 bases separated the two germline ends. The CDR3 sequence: CASSPLQGWGETQYF. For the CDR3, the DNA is TGTGCCAGCAGCCCACTACAGGGTTGGGGGGAGACCCAGTACTTC.

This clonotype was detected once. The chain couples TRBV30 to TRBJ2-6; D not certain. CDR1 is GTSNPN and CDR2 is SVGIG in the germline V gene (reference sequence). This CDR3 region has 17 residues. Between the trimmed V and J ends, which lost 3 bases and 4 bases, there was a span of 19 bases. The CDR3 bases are TGTGCCTGGAGGTACGGGTACCTTCCGAAAGGGGCCAACGTCCTGACTTTC. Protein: CAWRYGYLPKGANVLTF.

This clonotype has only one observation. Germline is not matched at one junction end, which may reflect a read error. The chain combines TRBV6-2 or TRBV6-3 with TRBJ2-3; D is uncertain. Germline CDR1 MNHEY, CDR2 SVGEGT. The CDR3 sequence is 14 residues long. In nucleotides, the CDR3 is TGTGCCTGCAGTTACTCGACTAGCACAGATACGCAGTATTTT. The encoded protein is CACSYSTSTDTQYF.

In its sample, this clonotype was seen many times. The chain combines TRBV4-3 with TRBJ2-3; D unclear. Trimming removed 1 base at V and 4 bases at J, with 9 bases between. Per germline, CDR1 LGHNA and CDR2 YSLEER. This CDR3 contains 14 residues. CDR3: CASSQGNTPDTQYF. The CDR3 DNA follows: TGCGCCAGCAGCCAAGGGAACACCCCAGATACGCAGTATTTT.

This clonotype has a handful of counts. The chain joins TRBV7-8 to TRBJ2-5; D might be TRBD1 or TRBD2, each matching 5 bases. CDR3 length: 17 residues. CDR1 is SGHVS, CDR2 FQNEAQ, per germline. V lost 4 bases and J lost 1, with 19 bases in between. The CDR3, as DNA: TGTGCCAGCAGCTCGCTGGTTTTGGGGGAAATCCAAGAGACCCAGTACTTC. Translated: CASSSLVLGEIQETQYF. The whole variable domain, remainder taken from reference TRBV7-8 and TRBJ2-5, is GAGVSQSPRYKVAKRGQDVALRCDPISGHVSLFWYQQALGQGPEFLTYFQNEAQLDKSGLPSDRFFAERPEGSVSTLKIQRTQQEDSAVYLCASSSLVLGEIQETQYFGPGTRLLVL.

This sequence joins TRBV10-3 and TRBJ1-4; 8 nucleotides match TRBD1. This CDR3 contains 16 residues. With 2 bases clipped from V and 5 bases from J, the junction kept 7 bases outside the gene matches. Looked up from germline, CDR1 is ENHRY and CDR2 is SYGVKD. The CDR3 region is CAISEGTGEANEKLFF. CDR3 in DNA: TGTGCCATCAGTGAGGGGACAGGAGAAGCGAATGAAAAACTGTTTTTT.

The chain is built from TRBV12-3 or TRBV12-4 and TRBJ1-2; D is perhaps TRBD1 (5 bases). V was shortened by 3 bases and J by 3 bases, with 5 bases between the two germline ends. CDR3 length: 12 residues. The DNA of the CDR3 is TGTGCCAGCAGTTTGGGACACTATGGCTACACCTTC. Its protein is CASSLGHYGYTF.

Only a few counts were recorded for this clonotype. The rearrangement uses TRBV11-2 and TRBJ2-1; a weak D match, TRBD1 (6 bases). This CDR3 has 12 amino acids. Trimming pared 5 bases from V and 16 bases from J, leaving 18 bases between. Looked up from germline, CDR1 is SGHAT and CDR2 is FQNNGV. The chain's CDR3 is CASSHYQGLRFF. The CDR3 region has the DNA TGTGCCAGCAGCCATTACCAGGGGTTACGATTCTTC.

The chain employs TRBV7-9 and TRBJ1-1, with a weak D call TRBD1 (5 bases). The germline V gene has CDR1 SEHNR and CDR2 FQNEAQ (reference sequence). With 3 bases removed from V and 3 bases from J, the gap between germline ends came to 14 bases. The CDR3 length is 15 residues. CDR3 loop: CASSFEAGLYTEAFF. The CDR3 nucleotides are TGTGCCAGCAGCTTTGAGGCAGGGTTATACACTGAAGCTTTCTTT.

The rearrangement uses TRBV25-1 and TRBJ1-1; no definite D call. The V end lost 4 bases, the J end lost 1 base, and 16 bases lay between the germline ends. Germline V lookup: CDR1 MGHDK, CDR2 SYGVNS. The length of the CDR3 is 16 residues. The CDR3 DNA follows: TGTGCCAGCAGTGGGGGAAATAGTAGGCCGAACACTGAAGCTTTCTTT. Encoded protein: CASSGGNSRPNTEAFF.